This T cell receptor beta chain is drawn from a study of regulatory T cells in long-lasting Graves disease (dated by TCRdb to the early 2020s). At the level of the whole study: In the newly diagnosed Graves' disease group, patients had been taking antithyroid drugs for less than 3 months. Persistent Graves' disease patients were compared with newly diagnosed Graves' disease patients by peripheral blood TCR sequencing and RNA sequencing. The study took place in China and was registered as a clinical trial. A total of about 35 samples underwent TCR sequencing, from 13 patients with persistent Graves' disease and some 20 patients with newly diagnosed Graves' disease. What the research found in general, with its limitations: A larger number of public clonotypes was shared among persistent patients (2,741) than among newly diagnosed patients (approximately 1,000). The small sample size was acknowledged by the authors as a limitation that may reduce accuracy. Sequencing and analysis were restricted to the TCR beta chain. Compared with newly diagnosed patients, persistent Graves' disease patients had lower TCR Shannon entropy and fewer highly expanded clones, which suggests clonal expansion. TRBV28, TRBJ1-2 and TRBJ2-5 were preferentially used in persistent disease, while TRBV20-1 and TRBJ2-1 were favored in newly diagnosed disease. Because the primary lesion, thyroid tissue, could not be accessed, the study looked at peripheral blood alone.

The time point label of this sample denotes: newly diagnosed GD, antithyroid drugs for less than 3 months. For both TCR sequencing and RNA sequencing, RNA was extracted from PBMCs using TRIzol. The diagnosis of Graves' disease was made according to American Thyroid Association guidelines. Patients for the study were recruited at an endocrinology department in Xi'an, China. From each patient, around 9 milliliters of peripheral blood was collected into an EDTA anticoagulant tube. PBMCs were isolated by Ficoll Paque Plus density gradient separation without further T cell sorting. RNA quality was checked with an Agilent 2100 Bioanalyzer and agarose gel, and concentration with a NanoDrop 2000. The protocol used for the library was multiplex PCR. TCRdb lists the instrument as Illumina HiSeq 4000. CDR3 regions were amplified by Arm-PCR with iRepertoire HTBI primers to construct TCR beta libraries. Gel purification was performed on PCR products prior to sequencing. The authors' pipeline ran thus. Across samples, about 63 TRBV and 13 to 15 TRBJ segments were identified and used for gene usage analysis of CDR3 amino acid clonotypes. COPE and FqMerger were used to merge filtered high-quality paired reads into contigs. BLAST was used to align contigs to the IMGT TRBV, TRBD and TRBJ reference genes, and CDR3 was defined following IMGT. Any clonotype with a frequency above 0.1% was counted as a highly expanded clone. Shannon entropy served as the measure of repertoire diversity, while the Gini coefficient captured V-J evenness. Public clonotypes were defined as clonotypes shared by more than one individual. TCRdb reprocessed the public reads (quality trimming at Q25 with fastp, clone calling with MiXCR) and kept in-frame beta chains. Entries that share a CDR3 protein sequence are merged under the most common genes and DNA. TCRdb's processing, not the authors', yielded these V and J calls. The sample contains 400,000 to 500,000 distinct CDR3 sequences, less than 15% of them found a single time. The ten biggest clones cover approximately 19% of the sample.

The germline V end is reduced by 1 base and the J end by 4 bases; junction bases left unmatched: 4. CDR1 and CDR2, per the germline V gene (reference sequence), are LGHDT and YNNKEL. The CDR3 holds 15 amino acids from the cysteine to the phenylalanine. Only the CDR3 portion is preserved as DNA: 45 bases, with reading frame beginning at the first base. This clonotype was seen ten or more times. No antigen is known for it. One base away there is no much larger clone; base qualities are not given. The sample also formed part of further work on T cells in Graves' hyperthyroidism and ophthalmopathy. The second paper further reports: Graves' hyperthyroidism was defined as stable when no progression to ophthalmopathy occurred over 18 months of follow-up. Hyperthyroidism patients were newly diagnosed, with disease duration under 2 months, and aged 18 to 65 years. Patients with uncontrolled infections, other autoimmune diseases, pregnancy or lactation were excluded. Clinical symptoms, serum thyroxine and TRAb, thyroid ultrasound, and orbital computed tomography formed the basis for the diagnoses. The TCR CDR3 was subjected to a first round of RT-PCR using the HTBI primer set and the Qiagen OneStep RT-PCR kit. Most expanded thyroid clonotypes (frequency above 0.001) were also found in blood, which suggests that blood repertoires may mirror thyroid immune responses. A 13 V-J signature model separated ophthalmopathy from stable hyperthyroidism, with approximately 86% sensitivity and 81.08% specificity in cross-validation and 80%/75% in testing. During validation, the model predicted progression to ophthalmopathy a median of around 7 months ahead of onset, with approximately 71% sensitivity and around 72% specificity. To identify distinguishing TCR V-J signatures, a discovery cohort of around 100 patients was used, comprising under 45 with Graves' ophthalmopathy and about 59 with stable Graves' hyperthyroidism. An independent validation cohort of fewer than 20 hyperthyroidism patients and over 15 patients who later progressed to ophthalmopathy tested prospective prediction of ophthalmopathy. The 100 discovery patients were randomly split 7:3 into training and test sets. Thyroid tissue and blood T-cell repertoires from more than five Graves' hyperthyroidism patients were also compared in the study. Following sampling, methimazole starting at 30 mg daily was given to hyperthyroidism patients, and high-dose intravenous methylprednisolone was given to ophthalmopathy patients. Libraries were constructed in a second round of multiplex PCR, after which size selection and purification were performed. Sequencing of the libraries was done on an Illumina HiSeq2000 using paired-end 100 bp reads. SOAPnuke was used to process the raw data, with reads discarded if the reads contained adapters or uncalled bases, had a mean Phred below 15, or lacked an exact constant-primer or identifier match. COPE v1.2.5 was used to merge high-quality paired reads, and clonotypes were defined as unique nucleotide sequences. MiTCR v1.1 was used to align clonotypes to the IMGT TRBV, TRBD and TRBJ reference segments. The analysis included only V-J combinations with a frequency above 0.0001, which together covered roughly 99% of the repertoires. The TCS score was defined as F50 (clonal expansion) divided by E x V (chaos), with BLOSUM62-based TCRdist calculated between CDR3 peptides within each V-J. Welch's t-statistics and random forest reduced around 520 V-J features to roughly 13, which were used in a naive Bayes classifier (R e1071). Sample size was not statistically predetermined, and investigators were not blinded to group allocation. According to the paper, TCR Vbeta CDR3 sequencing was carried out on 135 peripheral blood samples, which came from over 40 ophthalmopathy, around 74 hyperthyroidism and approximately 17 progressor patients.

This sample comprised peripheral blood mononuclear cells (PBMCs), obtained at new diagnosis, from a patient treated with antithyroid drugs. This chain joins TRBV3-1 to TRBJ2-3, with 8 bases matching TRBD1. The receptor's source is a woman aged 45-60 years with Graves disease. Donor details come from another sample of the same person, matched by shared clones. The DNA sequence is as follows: TGTGCCAGCAGCCAAGCGACAGGGGTTCCAGATACGCAGTATTTT. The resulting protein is CASSQATGVPDTQYF.